These 26 T cell receptor beta chains originate from one sample sequenced in a study of OX40 agonist ivuxolimab in advanced cancers. TCRdb's table, derived via immunoSEQ multiplex PCR, lists solely in-frame clones and lacks some. The table has roughly 63,000 clones, approximately 92% seen once. The material sequenced was CD4+ or CD8+ T cells sorted from blood, taken in a trial of the OX40 agonist ivuxolimab. The receptors were sampled from an adult with an advanced solid tumor such as melanoma, head and neck, liver or kidney cancer.

The V call is TRBV7-9, the J call TRBJ1-3, with D possibly being TRBD1 (6 bases). This CDR3 has 17 amino acids. Per the germline V gene, CDR1 is SEHNR and CDR2 is FQNEAQ (reference sequence). Trimming removed 1 base from V and 3 bases from J, with 16 bases in between. The CDR3 sequence: CASSLGLGHGLGNTIYF. CDR3 nucleotide sequence: TGTGCCAGCAGCTTAGGGCTGGGACACGGACTTGGAAACACCATATATTTT.

The chain uses TRBV7-2 and TRBJ1-2; possible D gene TRBD1, 5 bases. The CDR3 is 13 amino acids. V lost 5 bases to trimming and J lost 6 bases, with 13 bases between them. Per germline, CDR1 SGHTA and CDR2 FQGNSA. CDR3 in DNA: TGTGCCAGCAGCAGGGGCCGGGAGAATGGCTACACCTTC. It translates to CASSRGRENGYTF.

The chain combines TRBV28 with TRBJ1-5; D possibly corresponds to TRBD1 (6 bases). In germline, CDR1 is MDHEN, CDR2 SYDVKM. Trimming stripped 8 bases from V and 1 base from J, with 15 bases between. The CDR3 has 15 residues. The CDR3 is CASVWGGTSNQPQHF. The CDR3, as DNA: TGTGCCAGCGTTTGGGGGGGGACAAGCAATCAGCCCCAGCATTTT.

This chain connects TRBV2 to TRBJ2-1; D remains unclear. Trimming removed 4 bases from V and 9 bases from J, with 10 bases in between. CDR1 is SNHLY, CDR2 FYNNEI, per germline. The CDR3 runs 12 residues. CDR3 sequence: CASSVGEGEQFF. The CDR3 DNA reads as TGTGCCAGCAGTGTTGGAGAAGGTGAGCAGTTCTTC.

The rearrangement joins TRBV5-1 to TRBJ2-7; no reliable D call. Trimming pared 4 bases from V and 2 bases from J, leaving 19 bases between. Germline V lookup: CDR1 SGHRS, CDR2 YFSETQ. The CDR3 loop spans 16 amino acids. In DNA form, the CDR3 reads TGCGCCAGCAGCGTTAGAGACTCCGTCCTCCCCTACGAGCAGTACTTC. Protein: CASSVRDSVLPYEQYF.

The chain recombines TRBV28 with TRBJ1-2; D gene unclear. This CDR3 is 15 amino acids long. Trimming left V 5 bases short and J 4 bases short, with 17 bases between. Germline V gene data show CDR1 as MDHEN and CDR2 as SYDVKM. The CDR3 region is CASSPPPSGLYGYTF. Here the CDR3 DNA reads TGTGCCAGCAGTCCCCCGCCGTCGGGTCTCTATGGCTACACCTTC.

The V call is TRBV5-1, the J call TRBJ2-2; 10 bases are shared with TRBD1. V lost 9 bases, J lost 3 bases, and 5 bases stayed unmatched. Germline V lookup: CDR1 SGHRS, CDR2 YFSETQ. The CDR3 contains 14 residues. The CDR3: CATGTGADTGELFF. As DNA, the CDR3 is TGCGCCACAGGGACAGGGGCGGACACCGGGGAGCTGTTTTTT.

This clone was picked up a small number of times. The rearrangement joins TRBV7-9 to TRBJ1-3; TRBD1 is a possible D gene (6 bases). Trimming stripped 1 base from V and 0 bases from J, with 13 bases between. The CDR3 contains 17 residues. CDR1 and CDR2 from the germline V gene are SEHNR and FQNEAQ (reference sequence). CDR3 amino acids: CASSLGSWGRSGNTIYF. The CDR3 nucleotides read TGTGCCAGCAGCTTAGGGTCGTGGGGGCGCTCTGGAAACACCATATATTTT.

This chain joins TRBV10-1 and TRBJ2-2; a weak D match, TRBD2 (5 bases). The ends were cut back, 6 bases at V and 0 bases at J, with 8 bases in the middle. Germline CDR1 WNHNN, CDR2 SYGVQD (reference sequence). The CDR3 has 14 residues. The CDR3 spells CASSRTANTGELFF. In DNA, the CDR3 is TGCGCCAGCAGCAGGACTGCGAACACCGGGGAGCTGTTTTTT.

This chain links TRBV6-6 with TRBJ2-5; unclear D gene. The J call may be incorrect, as the DNA end agrees better with TRBJ2-7. Germline assignment: CDR1 MNHNY and CDR2 SVGAGI (reference sequence). This CDR3 region has 13 residues. CDR3 nucleotide sequence: TGTGCCAGCAGCTTAGAGGCAGACTACGAGCAGTACTTC. Its protein is CASSLEADYEQYF.

This clone was found once. The rearrangement joins TRBV15 to TRBJ1-3; no definite D call. The CDR3 runs to 16 residues. CDR1 is LNHNV and CDR2 is YYDKDF in the germline V gene (reference sequence). V shed 3 bases and J shed 4 bases, with 16 bases lying between them. The CDR3 region is CATSRDSFFGGNTIYF. The CDR3 coding sequence is TGTGCCACCAGCAGGGACTCTTTCTTCGGAGGAAACACCATATATTTT.

This chain connects TRBV5-1 to TRBJ2-2; 9 bases align to TRBD1. The CDR3 contains 16 residues. Germline V gene data show CDR1 as SGHRS and CDR2 as YFSETQ. V trimming: 8 bases; J trimming: 2 bases; junction bases outside the gene matches: 10. CDR3 coding DNA: TGCGCCAGTGGAAAAACGGGACAGGGCAACACCGGGGAGCTGTTTTTT. This sequence encodes CASGKTGQGNTGELFF.

The V call is TRBV5-8, the J call TRBJ2-6; D may be TRBD1 or TRBD2 (5 bases each). Trimming pared 3 bases from V and 1 base from J, leaving 17 bases between. This CDR3 region has 18 residues. CDR1 and CDR2 from the germline V gene are SGHTS and YDEGEE. The CDR3 DNA follows: TGTGCCAGCAGCTCCCGGGACGGGATGATATCTGGGGCCAACGTCCTGACTTTC. Protein: CASSSRDGMISGANVLTF.

The CDR3 reads CASSDFLGQGGTDTQYF. The CDR3 region has the DNA TGTGCCAGCAGTGACTTCCTTGGACAGGGTGGCACAGATACGCAGTATTTT. The chain has TRBV6-1 and TRBJ2-3; 8 bases map to TRBD1. Germline assignment: CDR1 MNHNS and CDR2 SASEGT. This CDR3 is 17 amino acids long. J gave up 1 base and V 3 bases, and 9 bases lay outside the gene matches.

The chain joins TRBV13 to TRBJ2-7; D perhaps matches TRBD2 (5 bases). Trimming stripped 4 bases from V and 0 bases from J, with 10 bases between. The CDR3 runs to 14 residues. Per germline, CDR1 PRHDT and CDR2 FYEKMQ (reference sequence). In nucleotides, the CDR3 is TGTGCCAGCAGCTCTCGAGGGAACTCCTACGAGCAGTACTTC. Protein product: CASSSRGNSYEQYF.

The chain is built from TRBV5-1 and TRBJ2-7; 10 nucleotides line up with TRBD2. The CDR3 consists of 14 residues. Germline V lookup: CDR1 SGHRS, CDR2 YFSETQ. V was pared by 6 bases and J by 2 bases, with 5 bases of the junction left unmatched. CDR3: CASTVTSGTYEQYF. CDR3 DNA: TGCGCCAGCACCGTAACTAGCGGGACCTACGAGCAGTACTTC.

The chain combines TRBV5-1 with TRBJ1-5, with 8 bases aligning to TRBD1. The CDR3 contains 15 residues. CDR1 is SGHRS and CDR2 is YFSETQ in the germline V gene. V lost 3 bases to trimming and J lost 5 bases; unmatched junction nucleotides: 7. CDR3 sequence: CASSYQGAGDQPQHF. In nucleotides, the CDR3 is TGCGCCAGCAGCTACCAGGGGGCAGGGGATCAGCCCCAGCATTTT.

V gene TRBV7-6 combines with J gene TRBJ1-1; D ambiguous. The germline gives CDR1 SGHVS, CDR2 FNYEAQ. The length of the CDR3 is 16 residues. V lost 2 bases to trimming and J lost 3 bases, with 16 bases between them. CDR3: CASSLSEIGGYTEAFF. The CDR3 DNA is TGTGCCAGCAGCTTATCAGAAATCGGCGGCTACACTGAAGCTTTCTTT.

CDR3 DNA sequence: TGCAGCGTTGAAGATCCTTTGCGAGGGTACACCTACAATGAGCAGTTCTTC. Encoded protein: CSVEDPLRGYTYNEQFF. V gene TRBV29-1 combines with J gene TRBJ2-1, with a possible D match to TRBD2 (5 bases). Trimming shortened V by 0 bases and J by 2 bases, and 17 bases separated the two germline ends. CDR3 length: 17 residues. Germline V gives CDR1 SQVTM, CDR2 ANQGSEA.

With regard to this clone: Germline is not matched at one junction end, which may reflect a read error. This chain links TRBV13 with TRBJ1-2; 8 nucleotides agree with TRBD1. There are 11 residues in the CDR3. CDR1 is PRHDT and CDR2 is FYEKMQ in the germline V gene (reference sequence). In DNA, the CDR3 is TGTGCCAGCAGCCTCGGGACAGGCTTGGCCTTC. The encoded protein is CASSLGTGLAF. Full variable domain (outside the CDR3, taken from reference TRBV13 and TRBJ1-2): AAGVIQSPRHLIKEKRETATLKCYPIPRHDTVYWYQQGPGQDPQFLISFYEKMQSDKGSIPDRFSAQQFSDYHSELNMSSLELGDSALYFCASSLGTGLAFGSGTRLTVV.

The chain's CDR3 is CSAQIDEQYF. The CDR3 coding sequence is TGCAGTGCCCAGATCGACGAGCAGTACTTC. This chain uses TRBV20-1 with TRBJ2-7; D unclear. Germline loops: CDR1 DFQATT, CDR2 SNEGSKA (reference sequence). The V gene lost 6 bases and the J gene lost 5 bases, with 8 bases spanning the gap. The length of the CDR3 is 10 residues.

The V and J genes are TRBV10-1 and TRBJ2-5; maybe TRBD1 (6 bases). Germline CDR1 WNHNN, CDR2 SYGVQD (reference sequence). This CDR3 is 13 amino acids long. Trimming shortened V by 5 bases and J by 10 bases, and 17 bases separated the two germline ends. CDR3 protein: CASSPGAQGNQYF. The CDR3 region has the DNA TGCGCCAGCAGTCCCGGGGCCCAGGGGAACCAGTACTTC.

This chain links TRBV5-4 with TRBJ1-2, with 7 positions matching TRBD1. In germline, CDR1 is SGHNT, CDR2 YYREEE (reference sequence). With V trimmed by 0 bases and J by 8 bases, 13 bases remained unmatched. The CDR3 totals 16 residues. The CDR3 coding sequence is TGTGCCAGCAGCTTGGGAGGGGGCCAGGGGCTGTACGGCTACACCTTC. Its translation: CASSLGGGQGLYGYTF.

The chain joins TRBV5-1 to TRBJ2-3; a weak D match, TRBD1 (6 bases). Germline lookup yields CDR1 SGHRS and CDR2 YFSETQ. Trimming removed 5 bases from V and 4 bases from J, with 11 bases in between. The CDR3 extends over 13 amino acids. The CDR3 sequence is CASSLEGADTQYF. In DNA form, the CDR3 reads TGCGCCAGCAGTTTAGAGGGGGCAGATACGCAGTATTTT.

V usage is TRBV5-5 and J usage is TRBJ2-7; 7 nucleotides align to TRBD1. The CDR3 loop spans 14 amino acids. Per germline, CDR1 SGHKS and CDR2 YYEKEE (reference sequence). V trimming: 1 base; J trimming: 6 bases; junction bases outside the gene matches: 7. Written as DNA, the CDR3 is TGTGCCAGCAGCTTGACAGGGGAAACGGGCGAGCAGTACTTC. Amino acid sequence: CASSLTGETGEQYF.

The genes are TRBV2 and TRBJ1-5, with 8 bases that match TRBD1. Germline V gene sequence: CDR1 SNHLY, CDR2 FYNNEI. The CDR3 consists of 15 residues. Trimming cost V 3 bases and J 9 bases; bases outside gene matches: 10. The CDR3: CASSETGAFDGPQHF. CDR3 nucleotides: TGTGCCAGCAGTGAGACAGGGGCTTTCGATGGGCCCCAGCATTTT.